This entry is about one T cell receptor (beta chain). This sample stems from a study of shared clonotypes between healthy human individuals. This CDR3 is built from 13 residues. Germline values: CDR1 SNHLY, CDR2 FYNNEI. V lost 6 bases and J 8 bases, leaving 14 bases between the germline ends. Generated by immunoSEQ multiplex PCR, the TCRdb table keeps only in-frame clones and is missing some. The repertoire holds 450,000 to 650,000 clones, roughly 79% seen once, with around 11% in the top ten. The sample comprised PBMCs. The rearrangement uses TRBV2 and TRBJ1-5, with D unresolved. This TCR was sampled from a woman between 40 and 55 years old in good health. Some clones in this sample may be carry-over from other donors' samples. CDR3 residues: CASRPMVAKPQHF. CDR3 sequence (DNA): TGTGCCAGCAGGCCAATGGTAGCGAAGCCCCAGCATTTT.